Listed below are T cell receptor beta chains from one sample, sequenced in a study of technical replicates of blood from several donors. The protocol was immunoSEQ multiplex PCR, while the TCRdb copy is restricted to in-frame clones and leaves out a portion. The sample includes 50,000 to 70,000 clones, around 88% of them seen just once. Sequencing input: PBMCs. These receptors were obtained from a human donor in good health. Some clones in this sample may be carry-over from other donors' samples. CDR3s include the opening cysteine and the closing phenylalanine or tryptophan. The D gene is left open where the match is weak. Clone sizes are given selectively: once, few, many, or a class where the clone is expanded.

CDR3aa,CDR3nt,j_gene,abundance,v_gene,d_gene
CASSIGAPNTEAFF,TGTGCCAGTAGTATTGGGGCCCCGAACACTGAAGCTTTCTTT,TRBJ1-1,-,TRBV19,-
CASSLGGGFGNEQFF,TGCGCCAGCAGCTTGGGGGGGGGCTTCGGGAATGAGCAGTTCTTC,TRBJ2-1,-,TRBV5-1,-
CASSPRPTFFLSDGYTF,TGTGCCAGCAGTCCCCGCCCAACTTTCTTCCTATCGGATGGCTACACCTTC,TRBJ1-2,-,TRBV2,-
CASSFADDSLSYEQYF,TGTGCCAGCAGCTTTGCGGACGACAGTCTGAGTTACGAGCAGTACTTC,TRBJ2-7,-,TRBV12-1,-
CASSFRQDYEQYF,TGTGCCAGCAGCTTTCGGCAGGACTACGAGCAGTACTTC,TRBJ2-7,-,TRBV11-1,-
CASSLGLAGIAYNEQFF,TGTGCCAGCAGCTTAGGTCTAGCGGGTATCGCCTACAATGAGCAGTTCTTC,TRBJ2-1,once,TRBV7-3,TRBD2
CASSQAWTAQETQYF,TGTGCCAGCAGCCAAGCTTGGACAGCGCAAGAGACCCAGTACTTC,TRBJ2-5,-,TRBV4-2,-
CASSIGGQATSNEQFF,TGTGCCAGTAGTATAGGGGGGCAGGCGACATCCAATGAGCAGTTCTTC,TRBJ2-1,-,TRBV19,-
CASTEGIQGGQPQHF,TGTGCCAGCACCGAAGGGATTCAGGGTGGTCAGCCCCAGCATTTT,TRBJ1-5,-,TRBV6-1,-
CASSITTSYTYEQYF,TGTGCCAGTAGTATCACGACTAGCTATACCTACGAGCAGTACTTC,TRBJ2-7,-,TRBV19,TRBD2
CASMAGAKNIQYF,TGTGCCAGCATGGCAGGGGCCAAAAACATTCAGTACTTC,TRBJ2-4,-,TRBV7-3,-
CASSLVAGGYNEQFF,TGTGCCAGCAGCTTAGTGGCGGGAGGGTACAATGAGCAGTTCTTC,TRBJ2-1,-,TRBV7-3,TRBD2
CASSESRTSGLNTGELFF,TGTGCCAGCAGCGAGTCTAGGACTAGCGGGTTGAACACCGGGGAGCTGTTTTTT,TRBJ2-2,-,TRBV9,TRBD2
CATQWAASTDTQYF,TGTGCCACCCAGTGGGCAGCCAGCACAGATACGCAGTATTTT,TRBJ2-3,-,TRBV10-3,-
CASSVAPDTKQGYTF,TGTGCCAGCAGCGTAGCCCCGGACACAAAGCAAGGCTACACCTTC,TRBJ1-2,-,TRBV9,-
CASSQSFSGGPDTQYF,TGCGCCAGCAGCCAAAGTTTTAGCGGGGGTCCAGATACGCAGTATTTT,TRBJ2-3,-,TRBV4-3,TRBD2
CASSPRALGNQPQHF,TGTGCCAGCAGCCCCAGGGCGTTAGGCAATCAGCCCCAGCATTTT,TRBJ1-5,few,TRBV7-2,-
CASSQSRDRGFINTEAFF,TGCGCCAGCAGTCAATCCCGGGACAGGGGGTTTATTAACACTGAAGCTTTCTTT,TRBJ1-1,-,TRBV23-1,TRBD1
CASSDTGGETQYF,TGTGCCAGCAGCGACACAGGGGGGGAGACCCAGTACTTC,TRBJ2-5,-,TRBV7-2,TRBD1
CASSVAVGQGYGYTF,TGTGCCAGCAGCGTAGCTGTTGGACAGGGGTACGGCTACACCTTC,TRBJ1-2,once,TRBV9,TRBD1
CASREGTGPEEAFF,TGTGCCAGTAGAGAAGGGACAGGCCCCGAGGAAGCTTTCTTT,TRBJ1-1,-,TRBV19,TRBD1
CASSQDGKGISYEQYF,TGCGCCAGCAGCCAAGACGGCAAGGGGATCTCCTACGAGCAGTACTTC,TRBJ2-7,-,TRBV4-1,-
CAWNKAGGRETQYF,TGTGCCTGGAATAAAGCGGGGGGGCGGGAGACCCAGTACTTC,TRBJ2-5,-,TRBV30,TRBD2
CASRPTSGYEQYF,TGTGCCAGCAGGCCGACTAGCGGCTACGAGCAGTACTTC,TRBJ2-7,-,TRBV5-6,TRBD2
CASSGDRGNGEQFF,TGTGCCAGCAGTGGGGACAGGGGTAATGGTGAGCAGTTCTTC,TRBJ2-1,-,TRBV2,TRBD1